Below are 11 T cell receptor beta chains sequenced from a single sample in a study of shared clonotypes between healthy human individuals. Sequencing was performed with immunoSEQ multiplex PCR; in TCRdb, only in-frame clones are kept and a portion is missing. The sample gives hundreds of thousands of clones, more than 70% of which show up once; about 11% is in the top ten. Sequences were obtained from PBMCs. The receptors come from a woman aged 35 to 49 in good health. Some clones in this sample may be carry-over from other donors' samples.

CDR3 sequence reads: CASRRELSTDTQYF. The CDR3 nucleotides are TGTGCCAGCAGACGGGAGCTCAGCACAGATACGCAGTATTTT. The genes are TRBV4-2 and TRBJ2-3; TRBD2 is a possible D gene (6 bases). Germline CDR1 and CDR2: LGHNA and YNFKEQ. The germline V and J ends were trimmed by 6 bases and 0 bases, with 10 bases remaining between them. This CDR3 has 14 residues.

In its sample, this clone was seen a few times. The V and J genes are TRBV4-3 and TRBJ2-3; 8 bases fit TRBD2. CDR1 is LGHNA, CDR2 YSLEER, per germline. The CDR3 runs 14 residues. Trimming took 6 bases from V and 4 from J; bases not matched to a gene: 6. CDR3 DNA sequence: TGCGCCAGCAGTCCGGGACTAGTCTCAGATACGCAGTATTTT. Translated, it gives CASSPGLVSDTQYF.

V usage is TRBV5-4 and J usage is TRBJ2-6, with D possibly being TRBD1 or TRBD2 (6 bases each). Germline V gene data show CDR1 as SGHNT and CDR2 as YYREEE (reference sequence). Between the trimmed V and J ends, which lost 4 bases and 2 bases, there was a span of 16 bases. CDR3 size: 17 residues. The CDR3 reads CASSIESRGPGANVLTF. The CDR3 nucleotides read TGTGCCAGCAGCATCGAATCTCGGGGGCCTGGGGCCAACGTCCTGACTTTC.

This clone has a count of ten or more. The identical CDR3 is also encoded by other nucleotide sequences in the sample. The chain links TRBV9 to TRBJ2-5; 9 bases are a match to TRBD2. With 0 bases clipped from V and 1 base from J, the junction kept 4 bases outside the gene matches. Germline CDR1 SGDLS, CDR2 YYNGEE. The CDR3 runs 16 residues. The CDR3 here is CASSVAASGTQETQYF. CDR3 sequence (DNA): TGTGCCAGCAGCGTAGCGGCTAGCGGGACCCAAGAGACCCAGTACTTC.

This clone turned up a few times. Its ends do not fully match the called genes, so a read error is possible. This rearrangement joins TRBV30 to TRBJ2-5; D not certain. The CDR3 covers 12 residues. Germline loops: CDR1 GTSNPN, CDR2 SVGIG (reference sequence). CDR3 protein: CVWSVLGETQYF. DNA of the CDR3: TGTGTCTGGAGTGTATTGGGAGAGACCCAGTACTTC.

The chain combines TRBV28 with TRBJ1-1, with 9 positions matching TRBD1. The ends lost 6 bases at V and 4 bases at J; junction bases unmatched: 6. Looked up from germline, CDR1 is MDHEN and CDR2 is SYDVKM. The length of the CDR3 is 14 residues. The CDR3 here is CASSQQGAITEAFF. The CDR3 DNA reads TGTGCCAGCAGCCAACAGGGGGCGATCACTGAAGCTTTCTTT.

As regards this clone: This probably arose from a read error, given a far larger clone one base away. The chain couples TRBV6-1 to TRBJ1-5, with D uncertain. The CDR3 has 12 residues. Germline lookup yields CDR1 MNHNS and CDR2 SASEGT. V lost 1 base to trimming and J lost 5 bases, with 3 bases between them. CDR3 in amino acids: CASSEGYQPQHF. CDR3 in DNA: TGTGCCAGCAGTGAAGGGTATCAGCCCCAGCATTTT.

This sequence joins TRBV5-4 and TRBJ2-3, with 9 bases identical to TRBD1. The V gene end was trimmed by 3 bases and the J gene end by 5 bases; junction bases not matched to a gene: 1. This CDR3 comprises 13 residues. From germline, CDR1 is SGHNT and CDR2 YYREEE (reference sequence). CDR3 sequence: CASSSDRGDTQYF. The CDR3 bases are TGTGCCAGCAGCTCGGACAGGGGAGATACGCAGTATTTT.

The chain combines TRBV5-1 with TRBJ2-1; D gene ambiguous. The CDR3 spans 13 residues. V shed 0 bases and J shed 6 bases, with 7 bases lying between them. The V gene's germline CDR1 is SGHRS and CDR2 YFSETQ. The CDR3 DNA sequence: TGCGCCAGCAGCTTGGGCAGCATCAATGAGCAGTTCTTC. As protein: CASSLGSINEQFF. Supplemented by reference TRBV5-1 and TRBJ2-1, the full variable domain reads KAGVTQTPRYLIKTRGQQVTLSCSPISGHRSVSWYQQTPGQGLQFLFEYFSETQRNKGNFPGRFSGRQFSNSRSEMNVSTLELGDSALYLCASSLGSINEQFFGPGTRLTVL.

V gene TRBV27 combines with J gene TRBJ1-5; D not resolved. This CDR3 is 14 amino acids long. CDR1 and CDR2 (germline): MNHEY, SMNVEV (reference sequence). V was trimmed by 6 bases and J by 2 bases, leaving 11 bases between them. The CDR3 DNA follows: TGTGCCAGCAGACCCCTCGGGGGCAATCAGCCCCAGCATTTT. It specifies CASRPLGGNQPQHF.

The chain uses TRBV29-1 and TRBJ1-5, with 9 bases aligning to TRBD1. Germline V gene data show CDR1 as SQVTM and CDR2 as ANQGSEA. V shed 6 bases and J 7 bases; nucleotides not matched to a gene: 4. The length of the CDR3 is 12 residues. CDR3 residues: CSVGDRDQPQHF. DNA for the CDR3: TGCAGCGTGGGGGACAGGGACCAGCCCCAGCATTTT.